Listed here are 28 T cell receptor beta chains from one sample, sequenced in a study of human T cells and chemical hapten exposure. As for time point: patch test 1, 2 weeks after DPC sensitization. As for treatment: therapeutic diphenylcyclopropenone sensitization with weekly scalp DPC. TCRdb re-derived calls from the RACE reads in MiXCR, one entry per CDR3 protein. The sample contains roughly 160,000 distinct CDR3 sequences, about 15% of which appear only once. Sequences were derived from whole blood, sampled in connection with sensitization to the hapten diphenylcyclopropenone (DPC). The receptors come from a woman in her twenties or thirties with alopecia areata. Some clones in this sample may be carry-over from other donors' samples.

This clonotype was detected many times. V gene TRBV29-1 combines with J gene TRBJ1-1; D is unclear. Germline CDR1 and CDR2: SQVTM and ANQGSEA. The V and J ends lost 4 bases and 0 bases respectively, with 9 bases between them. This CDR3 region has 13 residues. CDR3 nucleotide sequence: TGCAGCGTTGGGGCCAACATGAACACTGAAGCTTTCTTT. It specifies CSVGANMNTEAFF.

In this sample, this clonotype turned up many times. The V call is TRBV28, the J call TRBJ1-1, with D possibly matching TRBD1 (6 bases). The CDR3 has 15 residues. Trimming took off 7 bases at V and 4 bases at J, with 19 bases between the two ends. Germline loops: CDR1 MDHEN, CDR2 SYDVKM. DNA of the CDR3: TGTGCCAGCACCACCACCCCAGGGGTGAGCACTGAAGCTTTCTTT. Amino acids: CASTTTPGVSTEAFF.

The CDR3 is CASSVAQRNTIYF. The CDR3, as DNA: TGTGCCAGCAGCGTAGCCCAGCGCAACACCATATATTTT. The V and J genes are TRBV9 and TRBJ1-3, with D unclear. This CDR3 spans 13 amino acids. V was clipped by 0 bases and J by 7 bases, with 8 bases between them. Germline V CDR1 and CDR2: SGDLS, YYNGEE.

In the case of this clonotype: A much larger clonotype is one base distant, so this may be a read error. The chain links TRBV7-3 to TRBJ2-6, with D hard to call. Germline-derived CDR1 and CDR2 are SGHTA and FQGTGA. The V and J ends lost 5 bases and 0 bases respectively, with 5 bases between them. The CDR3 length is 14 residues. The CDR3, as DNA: TGTGCCAGCAGCCCGAACTCTGGGGCCAACGTCCTGACTTTC. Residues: CASSPNSGANVLTF. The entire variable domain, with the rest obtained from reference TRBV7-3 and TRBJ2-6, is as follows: GAGVSQTPSNKVTEKGKYVELRCDPISGHTALYWYRQSLGQGPEFLIYFQGTGAADDSGLPNDRFFAVRPEGSVSTLKIQRTERGDSAVYLCASSPNSGANVLTFGAGSRLTVL.

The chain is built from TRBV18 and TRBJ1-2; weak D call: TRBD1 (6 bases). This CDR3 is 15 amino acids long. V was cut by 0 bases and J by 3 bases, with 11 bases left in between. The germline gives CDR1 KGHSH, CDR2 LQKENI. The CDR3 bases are TGTGCCAGCTCACCACCGAGCAACAGGGACTATGGCTACACCTTC. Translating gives CASSPPSNRDYGYTF.

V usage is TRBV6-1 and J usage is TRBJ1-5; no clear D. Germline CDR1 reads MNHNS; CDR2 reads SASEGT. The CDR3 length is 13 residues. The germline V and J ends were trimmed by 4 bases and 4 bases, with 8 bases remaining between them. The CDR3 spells CASSVDRNQPQHF. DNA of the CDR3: TGTGCCAGCAGTGTCGATCGAAATCAGCCCCAGCATTTT.

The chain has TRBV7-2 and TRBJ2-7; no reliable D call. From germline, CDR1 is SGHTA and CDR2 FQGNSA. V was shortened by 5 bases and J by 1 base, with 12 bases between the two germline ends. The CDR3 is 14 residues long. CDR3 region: CASSPRRISYEQYF. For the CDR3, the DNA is TGTGCCAGCAGCCCACGACGGATTTCCTACGAGCAGTACTTC.

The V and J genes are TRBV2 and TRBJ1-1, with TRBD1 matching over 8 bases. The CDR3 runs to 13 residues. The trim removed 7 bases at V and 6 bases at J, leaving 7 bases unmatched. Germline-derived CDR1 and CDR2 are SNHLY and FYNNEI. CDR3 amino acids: CASNMDREAEAFF. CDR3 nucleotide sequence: TGTGCCAGCAATATGGACAGGGAGGCTGAAGCTTTCTTT.

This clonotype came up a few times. In DNA, the CDR3 is TGCAGTGCTAGAACCCAGGGTCAGCCCCAGCATTTT. Translating gives CSARTQGQPQHF. The chain is built from TRBV20-1 and TRBJ1-5; perhaps TRBD1 as D (5 bases). Germline-derived CDR1 and CDR2 are DFQATT and SNEGSKA (reference sequence). The length of the CDR3 is 12 residues. V lost 2 bases to trimming and J lost 6 bases, with 8 bases between them.

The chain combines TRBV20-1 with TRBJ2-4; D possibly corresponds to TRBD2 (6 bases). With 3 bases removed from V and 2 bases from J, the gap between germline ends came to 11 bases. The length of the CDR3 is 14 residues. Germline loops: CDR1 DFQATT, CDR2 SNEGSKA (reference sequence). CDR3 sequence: CSARGGPTKNIQYF. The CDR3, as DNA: TGCAGTGCTAGGGGGGGTCCAACCAAAAACATTCAGTACTTC.

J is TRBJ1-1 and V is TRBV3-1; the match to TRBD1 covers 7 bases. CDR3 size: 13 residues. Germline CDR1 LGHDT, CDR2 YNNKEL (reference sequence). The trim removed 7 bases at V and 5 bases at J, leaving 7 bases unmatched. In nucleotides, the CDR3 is TGTGCCAGCACCGGGACAGCAAGAACTGAAGCTTTCTTT. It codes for CASTGTARTEAFF.

CDR3 residues: CASSEIRGDQPQHF. CDR3 DNA sequence: TGTGCCAGCAGTGAAATTCGTGGAGATCAGCCCCAGCATTTT. The chain carries TRBV2 and TRBJ1-5; D gene ambiguous. With 2 bases removed from V and 5 bases from J, the gap between germline ends came to 10 bases. This CDR3 is built from 14 residues. Germline CDR1 SNHLY, CDR2 FYNNEI.

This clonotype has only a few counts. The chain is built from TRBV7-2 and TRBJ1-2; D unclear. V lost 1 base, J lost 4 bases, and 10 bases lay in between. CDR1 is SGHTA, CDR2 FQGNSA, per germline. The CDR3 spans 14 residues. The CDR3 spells CASSLGVLGYGYTF. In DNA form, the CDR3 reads TGTGCCAGCAGCTTAGGCGTGCTAGGCTATGGCTACACCTTC.

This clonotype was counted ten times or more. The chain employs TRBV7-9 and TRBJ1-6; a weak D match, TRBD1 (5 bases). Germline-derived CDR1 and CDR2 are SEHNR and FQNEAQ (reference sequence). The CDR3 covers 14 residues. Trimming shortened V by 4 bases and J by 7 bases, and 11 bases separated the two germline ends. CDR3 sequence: CASSSDSENSPLHF. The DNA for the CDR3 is TGTGCCAGCAGCTCCGACAGTGAGAATTCACCCCTCCACTTT.

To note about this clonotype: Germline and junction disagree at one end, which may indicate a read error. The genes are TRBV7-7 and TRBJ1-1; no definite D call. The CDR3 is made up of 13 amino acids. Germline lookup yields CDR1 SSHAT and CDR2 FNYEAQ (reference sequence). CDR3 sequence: CASSLNTQTEAFF. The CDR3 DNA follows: TGTGCTAGCAGCTTAAACACCCAGACTGAAGCTTTCTTT. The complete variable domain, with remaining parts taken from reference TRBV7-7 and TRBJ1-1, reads GAGVSQSPRYKVTKRGQDVTLRCDPISSHATLYWYQQALGQGPEFLTYFNYEAQPDKSGLPSDRFSAERPEGSISTLTIQRTEQRDSAMYRCASSLNTQTEAFFGQGTRLTVV.

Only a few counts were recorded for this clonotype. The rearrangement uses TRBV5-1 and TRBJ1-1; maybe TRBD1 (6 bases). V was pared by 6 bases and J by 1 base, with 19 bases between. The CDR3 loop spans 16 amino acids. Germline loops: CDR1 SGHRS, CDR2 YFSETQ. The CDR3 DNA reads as TGCGCCAGCACCCTAGAGGGGGGACTGACGAACACTGAAGCTTTCTTT. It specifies CASTLEGGLTNTEAFF.

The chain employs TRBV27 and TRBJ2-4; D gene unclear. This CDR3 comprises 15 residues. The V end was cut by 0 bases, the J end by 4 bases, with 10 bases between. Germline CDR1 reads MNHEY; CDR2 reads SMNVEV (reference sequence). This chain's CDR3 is CASSLSWESKNIQYF. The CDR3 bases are TGTGCCAGCAGTTTATCTTGGGAATCTAAAAACATTCAGTACTTC.

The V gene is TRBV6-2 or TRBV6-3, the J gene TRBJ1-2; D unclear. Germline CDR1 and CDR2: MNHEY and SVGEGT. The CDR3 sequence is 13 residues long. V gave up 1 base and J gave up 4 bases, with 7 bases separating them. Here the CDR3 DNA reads TGTGCCAGCAGTTACTTTGAGGTCTATGGCTACACCTTC. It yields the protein CASSYFEVYGYTF.

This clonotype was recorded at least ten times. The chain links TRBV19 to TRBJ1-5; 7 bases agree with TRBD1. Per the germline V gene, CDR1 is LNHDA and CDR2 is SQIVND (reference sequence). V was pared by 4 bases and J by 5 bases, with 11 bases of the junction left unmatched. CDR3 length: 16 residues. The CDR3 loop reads CASSRTGIEAYQPQHF. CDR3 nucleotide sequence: TGTGCCAGTAGTAGGACAGGTATTGAGGCTTATCAGCCCCAGCATTTT.

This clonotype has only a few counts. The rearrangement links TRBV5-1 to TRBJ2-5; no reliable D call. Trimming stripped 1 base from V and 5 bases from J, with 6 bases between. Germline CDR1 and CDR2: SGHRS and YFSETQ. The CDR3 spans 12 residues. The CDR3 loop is CASSLTLETQYF. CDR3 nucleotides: TGCGCCAGCAGCTTGACTTTGGAGACCCAGTACTTC.

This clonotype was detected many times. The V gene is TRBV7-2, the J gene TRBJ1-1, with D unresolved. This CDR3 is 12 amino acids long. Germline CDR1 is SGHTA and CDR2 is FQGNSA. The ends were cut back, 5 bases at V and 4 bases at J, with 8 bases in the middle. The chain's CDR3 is CASSPLGTEAFF. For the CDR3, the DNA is TGTGCCAGCAGCCCTCTAGGCACTGAAGCTTTCTTT.

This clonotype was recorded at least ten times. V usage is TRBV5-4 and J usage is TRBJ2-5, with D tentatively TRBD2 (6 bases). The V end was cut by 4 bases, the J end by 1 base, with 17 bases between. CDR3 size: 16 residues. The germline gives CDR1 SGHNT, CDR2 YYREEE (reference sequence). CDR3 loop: CASSMVAAAVQETQYF. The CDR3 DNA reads TGTGCCAGCAGCATGGTAGCGGCCGCCGTCCAAGAGACCCAGTACTTC. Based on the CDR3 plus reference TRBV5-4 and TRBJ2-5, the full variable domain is ETGVTQSPTHLIKTRGQQVTLRCSSQSGHNTVSWYQQALGQGPQFIFQYYREEENGRGNFPPRFSGLQFPNYSSELNVNALELDDSALYLCASSMVAAAVQETQYFGPGTRLLVL.

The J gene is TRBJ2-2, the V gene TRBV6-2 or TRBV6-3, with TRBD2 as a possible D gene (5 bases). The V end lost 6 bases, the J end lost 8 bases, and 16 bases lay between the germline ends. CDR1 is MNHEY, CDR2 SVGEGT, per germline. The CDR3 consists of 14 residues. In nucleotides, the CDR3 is TGTGCCAGCAGGCTACTCAACCGGGGTGGGGAGCTGTTTTTT. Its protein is CASRLLNRGGELFF.

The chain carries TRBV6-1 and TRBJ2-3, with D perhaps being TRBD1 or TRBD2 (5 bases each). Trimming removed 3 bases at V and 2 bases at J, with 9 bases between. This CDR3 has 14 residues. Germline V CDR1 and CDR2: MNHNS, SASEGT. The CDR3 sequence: CASSEGVFTDTQYF. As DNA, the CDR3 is TGTGCCAGCAGTGAGGGGGTTTTCACAGATACGCAGTATTTT.

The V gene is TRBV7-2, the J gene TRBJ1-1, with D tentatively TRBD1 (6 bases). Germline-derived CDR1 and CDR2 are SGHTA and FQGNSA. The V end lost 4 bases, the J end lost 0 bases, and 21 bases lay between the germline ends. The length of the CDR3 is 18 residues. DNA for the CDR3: TGTGCCAGCAGCTCAATAACAAGCAGGGGAGGCATGAACACTGAAGCTTTCTTT. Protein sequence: CASSSITSRGGMNTEAFF. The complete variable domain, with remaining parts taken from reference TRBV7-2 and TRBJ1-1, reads GAGVSQSPSNKVTEKGKDVELRCDPISGHTALYWYRQSLGQGLEFLIYFQGNSAPDKSGLPSDRFSAERTGGSVSTLTIQRTQQEDSAVYLCASSSITSRGGMNTEAFFGQGTRLTVV.

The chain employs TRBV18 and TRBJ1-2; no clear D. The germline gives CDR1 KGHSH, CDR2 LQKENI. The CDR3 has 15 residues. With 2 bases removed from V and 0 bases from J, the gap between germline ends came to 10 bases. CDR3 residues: CASSPFGRPNYGYTF. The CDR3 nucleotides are TGTGCCAGCTCACCATTCGGCCGCCCTAACTATGGCTACACCTTC.

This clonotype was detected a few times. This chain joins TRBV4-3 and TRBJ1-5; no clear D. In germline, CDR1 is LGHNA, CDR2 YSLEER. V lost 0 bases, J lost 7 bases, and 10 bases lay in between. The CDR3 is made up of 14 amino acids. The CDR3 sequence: CASSQEAGRQPQHF. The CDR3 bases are TGCGCCAGCAGCCAAGAAGCTGGGAGGCAGCCCCAGCATTTT.

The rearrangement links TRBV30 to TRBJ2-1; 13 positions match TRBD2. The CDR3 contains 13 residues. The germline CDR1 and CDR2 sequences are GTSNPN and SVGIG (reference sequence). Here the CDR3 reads CAIGTSGDNEQFF. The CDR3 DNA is TGTGCAATCGGGACTAGCGGGGACAATGAGCAGTTCTTC.